This T cell receptor (beta chain) derives from a study of T cell clones after liver transplantation. Study context: A pre-transplant mixed lymphocyte reaction with TCRbeta sequencing defined graft-donor-reactive clones followed in post-transplant blood. HCV positivity affected three of eight recipients; the rest lacked autoimmune or viral indications. Tolerance: complete withdrawal held at least one year, liver enzymes staying within twice normal.

Unmatched junction bases numbered 17, after V lost 6 bases and J lost 8 bases. This CDR3 is built from 17 residues. Germline CDR1 and CDR2: SGHVS and FQNEAQ. Sequencing used immunoSEQ multiplex PCR; TCRdb keeps in-frame clones, though not all of them. The top ten clones hold approximately 15% of a sample with tens of thousands of clones, about two thirds of them seen once. The starting material was CD4+ T cells from blood, obtained before liver transplant. The receptor was derived from a human donor who received a liver transplant. The gene calls are TRBV7-8 and TRBJ1-4; 8 bases are a match to TRBD1. This CDR3 is CASSLGDRPRADEKLFF. In nucleotides, the CDR3 is TGTGCCAGCAGTCTAGGGGACAGGCCCCGGGCCGACGAAAAACTGTTTTTT.